This T cell receptor (beta chain) was found in a study of blood T cells in healthy people across ages. Whole-study results and caveats: Possibly, changes in expanded clonotypes were confounded because donor CMV status was unknown. Long-lived donors carried more naive CD4+ cells and greater diversity than aged donors.

A second PCR of 7 to 11 cycles used a sample-barcoded 5' primer and a J-beta primer mix. TCRdb reanalysed the 5' RACE reads using MiXCR and keeps one entry per CDR3 protein. The profile shows 780,000 or so distinct CDR3 sequences, around 50% of them singletons. Germline CDR1 reads LGHNT; CDR2 reads FRNRAP. The germline V and J ends were trimmed by 3 bases and 6 bases, with 8 bases remaining between them. CDR3 length equals 12 residues. About this clonotype: Antigen: not known.

For every donor, a draw yielded around 10 milliliters of peripheral blood. PBMCs numbering at least 7 million were isolated per sample. The gene calls are TRBV12-5 and TRBJ1-2; D is ambiguous. Material: blood. The clonotype originates from a man in his forties in good health. CDR3 DNA: TGTGCTAGTGGTTTTCCGTTGGATGGCTACACCTTC. It specifies CASGFPLDGYTF.